This TCR beta chain was documented in a study of OX40 agonist ivuxolimab in advanced cancers. The wider study: There were three patients with partial responses, one having hepatocellular carcinoma and two cutaneous melanoma.

Here immunoSEQ multiplex PCR was the method, and the copy in TCRdb shows in-frame clones only, minus some. The data hold about 95,000 clones, with roughly 88% observed a single time. V was pared by 6 bases and J by 2 bases, with 17 bases between. The germline V gene has CDR1 MNHEY and CDR2 SMNVEV (reference sequence). This CDR3 is 16 amino acids long. The receptor comes from an adult with an advanced solid tumor such as melanoma, head and neck, liver or kidney cancer. The sample here was CD4+ or CD8+ T cells sorted from blood, taken in a trial of the OX40 agonist ivuxolimab. The rearrangement links TRBV27 to TRBJ2-1, with a weak D call TRBD2 (6 bases). The CDR3 region is CASSRPGGGTYNEQFF. In DNA, the CDR3 is TGTGCCAGCAGCCGGCCAGGCGGAGGGACCTACAATGAGCAGTTCTTC.